The 2 T cell receptor beta chains below were found in one sample sequenced in a study of T cells in Graves' hyperthyroidism and ophthalmopathy. Amplification of TCR beta CDR3 regions was performed using RNA transcripts as template. The HTBI primer set served for first-round RT-PCR of the TCR CDR3. Each CDR3 protein is one row after TCRdb ran MiXCR on the multiplex PCR reads. Of about 610,000 distinct CDR3 sequences detected, about 14% appear once; the ten largest clones hold roughly 4.3%. Input material: blood. These TCRs come from a woman in her thirties or forties with Graves' ophthalmopathy.

There are many counts of this clonotype. This chain connects TRBV6-5 to TRBJ1-3; D is unresolved. This CDR3 is built from 16 residues. Germline CDR1 and CDR2: MNHEY and SVGAGI. Trimming took 0 bases from V and 4 from J, leaving 13 bases between them. The CDR3 loop reads CASSYSHAQRGNTIYF. CDR3 in DNA: TGTGCCAGCAGTTACTCTCACGCTCAAAGAGGAAACACCATATATTTT.

V gene TRBV24-1 combines with J gene TRBJ2-7; TRBD1 matches at 7 bases. Germline lookup yields CDR1 KGHDR and CDR2 SFDVKD. The ends lost 6 bases at V and 12 bases at J; junction bases unmatched: 7. The CDR3 runs 11 residues. CDR3 sequence reads: CATSNDRETYF. CDR3 DNA sequence: TGTGCCACCAGTAACGACAGGGAAACGTACTTC.